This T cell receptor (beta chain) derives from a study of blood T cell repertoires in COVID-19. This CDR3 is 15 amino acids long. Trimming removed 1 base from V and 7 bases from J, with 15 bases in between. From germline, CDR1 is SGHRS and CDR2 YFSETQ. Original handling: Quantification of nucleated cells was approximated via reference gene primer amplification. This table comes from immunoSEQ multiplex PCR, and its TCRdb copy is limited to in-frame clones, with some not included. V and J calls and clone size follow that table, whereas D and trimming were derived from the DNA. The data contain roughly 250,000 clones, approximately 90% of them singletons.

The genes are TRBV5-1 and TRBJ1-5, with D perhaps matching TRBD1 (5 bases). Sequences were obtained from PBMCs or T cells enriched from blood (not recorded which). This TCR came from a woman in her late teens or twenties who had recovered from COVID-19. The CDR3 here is CASSLTGRPDQPQHF. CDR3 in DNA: TGCGCCAGCAGCTTGACAGGCCGCCCAGACCAGCCCCAGCATTTT.